This T cell receptor beta chain was profiled in a study of blood T cell repertoires in COVID-19. Study-level information: COVID-19 samples from acute and convalescent phases originated in the United States, Italy and Spain. The cDNA or gDNA used as material had been derived from T cells, B-cell-depleted T cells, or PBMCs.

Germline lookup yields CDR1 SGDLS and CDR2 YYNGEE. V lost 0 bases and J lost 6; bases outside the gene matches: 0. The CDR3 totals 15 residues. Produced via immunoSEQ multiplex PCR; TCRdb's table is partial and in-frame only. This table holds roughly 430,000 clones, around nine tenths found once. All enrollees were about 18 to 89 years old and from about two dozen US areas. No more than 2 weeks before study entry, exposed participants had met a case of COVID-19. This chain joins TRBV9 and TRBJ2-3; TRBD2 agrees at 14 bases. Sequencing input: PBMCs or T cells enriched from blood (not recorded which). The receptor was isolated from a woman in her late teens or twenties who had been exposed to COVID-19. Written as DNA, the CDR3 is TGTGCCAGCAGCGTAGGGACTAGCGGGAGGGATACGCAGTATTTT. Translation gives CASSVGTSGRDTQYF.